This paragraph reports one T cell receptor (beta chain). This specimen belongs to a study of T cell changes during pregnancy in multiple sclerosis. This CDR3 is 18 amino acids long. Looked up from germline, CDR1 is LGHNA and CDR2 is YSLEER. With 2 bases removed from V and 3 bases from J, the gap between germline ends came to 20 bases. The table came from immunoSEQ multiplex PCR; TCRdb's copy has only in-frame clones and leaves some out. Of about 100,000 clones listed, approximately 90% are singletons. This TCR derives from a female donor in good health, enrolled as a control in a pregnancy study. The material sequenced was peripheral blood, taken in the third trimester of pregnancy. The chain employs TRBV4-3 and TRBJ2-4; D not certain. The CDR3: CASSQSAHELQVKNIQYF. The CDR3 DNA reads as TGCGCCAGCAGCCAATCGGCCCACGAACTACAAGTCAAAAACATTCAGTACTTC.